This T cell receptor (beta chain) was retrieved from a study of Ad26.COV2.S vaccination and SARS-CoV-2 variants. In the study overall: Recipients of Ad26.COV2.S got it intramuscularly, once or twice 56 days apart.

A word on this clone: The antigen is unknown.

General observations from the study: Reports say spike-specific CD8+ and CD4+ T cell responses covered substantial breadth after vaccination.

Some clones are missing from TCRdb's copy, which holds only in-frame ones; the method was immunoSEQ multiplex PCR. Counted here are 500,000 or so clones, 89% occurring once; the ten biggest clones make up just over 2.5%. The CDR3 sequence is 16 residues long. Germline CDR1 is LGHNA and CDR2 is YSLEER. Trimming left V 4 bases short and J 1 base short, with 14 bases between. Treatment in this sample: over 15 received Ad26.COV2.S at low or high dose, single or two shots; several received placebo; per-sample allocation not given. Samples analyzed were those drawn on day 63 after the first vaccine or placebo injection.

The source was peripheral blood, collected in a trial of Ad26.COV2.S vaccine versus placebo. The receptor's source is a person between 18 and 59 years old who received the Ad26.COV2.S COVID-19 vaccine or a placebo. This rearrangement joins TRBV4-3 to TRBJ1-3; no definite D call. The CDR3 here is CASSLRPEQSGNTIYF. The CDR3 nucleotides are TGCGCCAGCAGCCTCCGACCAGAACAGTCTGGAAACACCATATATTTT.